The sample holds many counts of the clone carrying this T cell receptor (beta chain). Its target is not known. The data were taken from a study of metastatic and nonmetastatic thyroid tumors. Findings and caveats of the study: Reports indicated that malignant thyroid tumors showed significantly higher TCR beta diversity than benign nodules did, in blood and tumor.

Among the patients, none had received any treatment before thyroid surgery. Using MiXCR, TCRdb reanalyzed the PCR reads. Of almost 70,000 clones in the sample, 12% to 15% were seen once. CDR3 length: 14 amino acids. In germline, CDR1 is MNHNS, CDR2 SASEGT. With 6 bases removed from V and 0 bases from J, the gap between germline ends came to 10 bases. This receptor was taken from a male donor with papillary thyroid cancer or a benign thyroid nodule (not recorded which). Some clones in this sample may be carry-over from other donors' samples. The source material was blood. The chain recombines TRBV6-1 with TRBJ2-3; unclear D gene. The CDR3 sequence: CASRPYRSTDTQYF. The CDR3 DNA reads as TGTGCCAGCAGACCCTACAGAAGCACAGATACGCAGTATTTT.